This T cell receptor beta chain was profiled in a study of blood T cell repertoires in COVID-19 (dated by TCRdb to 2020 to 2022). Study-wide context: The collaborator samples originated in the United States, Italy and Spain and spanned the acute and convalescent phases of COVID-19. The material from the prospective study consisted of cDNA or gDNA derived from T cells, B-cell-depleted T cells, or PBMCs. Subjects who had been exposed to COVID-19, were actively infected with it, or had recovered from it provided the deeply sampled blood TCRbeta repertoires that made up the dataset. The repertoires were released in a freely available public database meant as a resource for research on the immune response to SARS-CoV-2. Samples were obtained from the ongoing ImmuneRACE study (first 160 participants) and from over 1,000 subjects provided by 6 global collaborators. Nearly every sample came with metadata listing a de-identified subject ID, COVID-19 status, age in years and sex. Where available, HLA class I and class II types were taken from metadata supplied by the sample provider and were not determined by assay-based typing. The full study reports these points: The amount of clinical and demographic metadata varied by source and participant and was provided uncurated.

The immunoSEQ Assay, a bias-controlled multiplex PCR, was used to amplify TCRbeta CDR3 regions from genomic DNA. Processing in the source paper ran as follows. Nucleated cell counts per sample were estimated from amplification of reference gene primers within the assay. Sequence reads were collapsed and filtered to measure the absolute abundance of every unique TCRbeta CDR3 rearrangement. For each sample, productive Simpson clonality was calculated as the square root of Simpson's diversity index over productive rearrangements. Drawn from immuneACCESS, this table holds only the in-frame rearrangements with V and J called that TCRdb kept. Clones are partly lost; checked studies trace under half to an unresolved V gene and leave the rest unexplained. V and J calls and clone size are given by that table; D and trimming were obtained from the DNA. The sample yields fewer than 300,000 clones; just over 90% were counted once. Jointly, the top ten make up around 2.2% of the sample.

About this clone itself: Its binding antigen is unknown. Base qualities are not recorded, but no much larger clone differs from it by a single base.

At one collaborating source in Seattle, patients were enrolled during active infection and were followed longitudinally through the course of disease. Whole blood was collected in K2EDTA tubes by collaborating institutions according to the institutions' own protocols. For TCRbeta analysis, collaborators shipped samples in one of three forms: frozen whole blood, isolated PBMCs, or DNA extracted from either of those sample types. The CDR3 has 16 amino acids, counting the end cysteine and phenylalanine. CDR3 DNA is the only sequence kept; it has 48 bases, read in frame from the first base. For CDR1 and CDR2, the germline V gene (reference sequence) lists SGHKS and YYEKEE. V and J lose 4 bases and 0 bases, and a span of 13 bases separates them.

This receptor was identified in a woman between 25 and 40 years old with COVID-19, enrolled during active disease. The sequencing sample was made of peripheral blood. The chain joins TRBV5-5 to TRBJ1-4; a tentative D call is TRBD1 (5 bases match). For the CDR3, the sequence is CASSPRSGATNEKLFF. The nucleotide sequence reads TGTGCCAGCAGCCCCCGGTCGGGGGCAACTAATGAAAAACTGTTTTTT.